A single sample is the source of the 21 T cell receptor beta chains below, sequenced in a study of CXCR3-negative and CXCR3-positive naive CD8 T cells. Findings and caveats of the study: Naive CXCR3-positive cells had TRB CDR3s more hydrophobic than those of CXCR3-negative naive cells.

Their specific antigens are unknown. Researchers prepared the TRB cDNA libraries using 5' RACE with UMI labels. TCRdb reprocessed the 5' RACE reads and keeps a single row for each CDR3 protein, giving no DNA. Seen in this sample are about 86,000 distinct CDR3 sequences; the ten most common clones hold approximately 0.82%. Sequencing used naive CXCR3+ CD8+ T cells from blood. Noted subset: CD45RO-CCR7+CD27+CD95- naive CD8+ T cells expressing CXCR3 (TNR3+). The receptors were gathered from a human donor in good health. Some clones in this sample may be carry-over from other donors' samples.

This chain's CDR3 is CASSQVTSGSFEQYF. V gene TRBV4-3 combines with J gene TRBJ2-7; no DNA is available, so the TRBD2 call from TCRdb remains unchecked. Germline values: CDR1 LGHNA, CDR2 YSLEER. CDR3 size: 15 residues.

The genes are TRBV12-3 or TRBV12-4 and TRBJ2-2; the TCRdb call, TRBD2, lacks DNA for checking. This CDR3 spans 18 amino acids. The CDR3 sequence: CASSTSGLAGATTGELFF.

The chain recombines TRBV6-2 or TRBV6-3 with TRBJ2-7; TCRdb names TRBD2, which stays unverified in the absence of DNA. Germline values: CDR1 MNHEY, CDR2 SVGEGT. This CDR3 region has 15 residues. The CDR3 here is CASSYGGESSYEQYF.

The chain links TRBV5-1 to TRBJ2-1; TCRdb reports TRBD2, a call that lacks DNA to check it against. CDR1 is SGHRS, CDR2 YFSETQ, per germline. The CDR3 has 13 residues. This CDR3 is CASRTSGRNEQFF.

This chain joins TRBV4-3 and TRBJ2-1; TCRdb's D call of TRBD2 is untestable without DNA. CDR1 is LGHNA, CDR2 YSLEER, per germline. The CDR3 runs to 14 residues. The CDR3 sequence is CASSQDLARDEQFF.

The chain is built from TRBV7-9 and TRBJ2-7; without DNA, the TCRdb call of TRBD1 cannot be checked. The CDR3 spans 15 residues. Germline-derived CDR1 and CDR2 are SEHNR and FQNEAQ (reference sequence). The CDR3 spells CASSVSGTGTYEQYF.

The chain carries TRBV2 and TRBJ2-2. The CDR3 runs to 12 residues. The germline V gene encodes CDR1 SNHLY and CDR2 FYNNEI. This CDR3 reads CASPSNTGELFF.

This rearrangement joins TRBV12-3 or TRBV12-4 to TRBJ1-1; the TRBD1 assignment by TCRdb is unverifiable without DNA. The CDR3 consists of 14 residues. The CDR3 region is CASSPYRWNTEAFF.

The chain recombines TRBV6-6 with TRBJ1-5; TCRdb calls TRBD1, which cannot be checked without DNA. Germline assignment: CDR1 MNHNY and CDR2 SVGAGI (reference sequence). CDR3 length: 15 amino acids. CDR3 region: CASSPGPLSNQPQHF.

The chain combines TRBV13 with TRBJ2-7. This CDR3 has 14 residues. The germline CDR1 and CDR2 sequences are PRHDT and FYEKMQ (reference sequence). The CDR3 spells CASSQWRGSYEQYF.

V is TRBV5-6 and J is TRBJ2-7; TCRdb's D call of TRBD1 is untestable without DNA. The germline V gene encodes CDR1 SGHDT and CDR2 YYEEEE. The CDR3 spans 17 residues. The CDR3 here is CASSLGPLAAIGYEQYF.

The CDR3: CASSPLETDTQYF. The chain recombines TRBV12-3 or TRBV12-4 with TRBJ2-3; as DNA is missing, the TRBD1 call by TCRdb cannot be tested. This CDR3 spans 13 amino acids.

This sequence joins TRBV13 and TRBJ2-7; TCRdb designates TRBD2, a call that cannot be tested without DNA. Germline assignment: CDR1 PRHDT and CDR2 FYEKMQ (reference sequence). This CDR3 region has 15 residues. This CDR3 reads CASSRGLAGVYEQYF.

The chain joins TRBV7-6 to TRBJ2-5. This CDR3 spans 15 amino acids. The germline CDR1 and CDR2 sequences are SGHVS and FNYEAQ. The CDR3 here is CASSVGVGSQETQYF.

The genes are TRBV10-3 and TRBJ2-7; TCRdb designates TRBD1, a call that cannot be tested without DNA. Germline values: CDR1 ENHRY, CDR2 SYGVKD. CDR3 size: 16 residues. The CDR3 is CAISERWTGEDYEQYF.

V and J are TRBV2 and TRBJ2-5. Per germline, CDR1 SNHLY and CDR2 FYNNEI. The CDR3 loop spans 13 amino acids. The CDR3 loop is CASSLWIQETQYF. Variable domain in full (rest from reference TRBV2 and TRBJ2-5): EPEVTQTPSHQVTQMGQEVILRCVPISNHLYFYWYRQILGQKVEFLVSFYNNEISEKSEIFDDQFSVERPDGSNFTLKIRSTKLEDSAMYFCASSLWIQETQYFGPGTRLLVL.

The chain is built from TRBV28 and TRBJ2-3; TCRdb lists TRBD2, though no DNA is available to test this call. Germline CDR1 MDHEN, CDR2 SYDVKM. The CDR3 contains 13 residues. The chain's CDR3 is CAGGEVATDTQYF. Full variable domain (outside the CDR3, taken from reference TRBV28 and TRBJ2-3): DVKVTQSSRYLVKRTGEKVFLECVQDMDHENMFWYRQDPGLGLRLIYFSYDVKMKEKGDIPEGYSVSREKKERFSLILESASTNQTSMYLCAGGEVATDTQYFGPGTRLTVL.

The CDR3 loop reads CASSFRKPGLAVPYEQYF. The chain is built from TRBV7-3 and TRBJ2-7; the D call from TCRdb, TRBD2, cannot be confirmed without DNA. This CDR3 has 18 amino acids. Germline CDR1 SGHTA, CDR2 FQGTGA.

The gene calls are TRBV7-8 and TRBJ1-5. Germline assignment: CDR1 SGHVS and CDR2 FQNEAQ. This CDR3 comprises 16 residues. CDR3 residues: CASSLSGVAINQPQHF. Variable domain in full (rest from reference TRBV7-8 and TRBJ1-5): GAGVSQSPRYKVAKRGQDVALRCDPISGHVSLFWYQQALGQGPEFLTYFQNEAQLDKSGLPSDRFFAERPEGSVSTLKIQRTQQEDSAVYLCASSLSGVAINQPQHFGDGTRLSIL.

This rearrangement joins TRBV7-7 to TRBJ1-1; TCRdb picks TRBD1, but there is no DNA to check that call. Germline CDR1 and CDR2: SSHAT and FNYEAQ (reference sequence). The CDR3 spans 18 residues. CDR3 residues: CASSLRTYPTPGNTEAFF.

The V and J genes are TRBV12-3 or TRBV12-4 and TRBJ2-7; TCRdb's assignment of TRBD1 cannot be checked, as there is no DNA. The CDR3 is 12 amino acids. CDR3 protein: CASKRDTYEQYF.